The 22 T cell receptor beta chains below come from one sample, sequenced in a study of shared clonotypes between healthy human individuals. The table came from immunoSEQ multiplex PCR; TCRdb's copy has only in-frame clones and leaves some out. The sample carries approximately 1,500,000 clones, 95% to 99% recorded once. The material sequenced was naive CD4+ T cells sorted from blood. As for subset: CD45RA+ positively selected. All receptors derive from a man younger than 40 in good health.

The chain couples TRBV7-3 to TRBJ2-2; the D call may be TRBD1 or TRBD2 (5 bases each). CDR1 is SGHTA, CDR2 FQGTGA, per germline. The CDR3 runs 16 residues. V was shortened by 2 bases and J by 3 bases, with 13 bases between the two germline ends. The CDR3 bases are TGTGCCAGCAGCTTACCCCGTGGGGGAGACACCGGGGAGCTGTTTTTT. Translation: CASSLPRGGDTGELFF.

This chain links TRBV9 with TRBJ2-2, with D maybe TRBD1 (6 bases). Germline V gene lookup returns CDR1 SGDLS and CDR2 YYNGEE. CDR3 size: 17 residues. Trimming pared 2 bases from V and 0 bases from J, leaving 14 bases between. For the CDR3, the DNA is TGTGCCAGCAGCGTCTTAAGTGGACAGACGAACACCGGGGAGCTGTTTTTT. Amino acids: CASSVLSGQTNTGELFF. The full variable domain, with the rest looked up from reference TRBV9 and TRBJ2-2, is DSGVTQTPKHLITATGQRVTLRCSPRSGDLSVYWYQQSLDQGLQFLIQYYNGEERAKGNILERFSAQQFPDLHSELNLSSLELGDSALYFCASSVLSGQTNTGELFFGEGSRLTVL.

This clone was counted between two and nine times. The chain joins TRBV5-1 to TRBJ2-5, with D possibly being TRBD1 or TRBD2 (5 bases each). Germline V CDR1 and CDR2: SGHRS, YFSETQ. V gave up 1 base and J gave up 7 bases, with 17 bases separating them. CDR3 length: 15 residues. CDR3 amino acids: CASSLFEGPQGTQYF. The CDR3, as DNA: TGCGCCAGCAGCTTGTTCGAGGGACCCCAGGGGACCCAGTACTTC.

The CDR3 coding sequence is TGTGCCTGGAGTGCCGAGCTCGGGGCCTTCTTCTACTACACCTTC. Residues: CAWSAELGAFFYYTF. The chain has TRBV30 and TRBJ1-2; a possible D gene is TRBD1 (5 bases). CDR1 and CDR2 from the germline V gene are GTSNPN and SVGIG (reference sequence). The germline V and J ends were trimmed by 1 base and 10 bases, with 22 bases remaining between them. This CDR3 is built from 15 residues.

V gene TRBV28 combines with J gene TRBJ1-4, with D uncertain. Germline loops: CDR1 MDHEN, CDR2 SYDVKM. Trimming stripped 5 bases from V and 8 bases from J, with 18 bases between. The CDR3 is made up of 15 amino acids. The CDR3 loop reads CASSLLSGLGEKLFF. The DNA for the CDR3 is TGTGCCAGCAGTCTGCTATCTGGACTCGGGGAAAAACTGTTTTTT.

The chain couples TRBV5-4 to TRBJ2-5; the D is unclear. Germline V gene lookup returns CDR1 SGHNT and CDR2 YYREEE (reference sequence). The CDR3 length is 14 residues. Trimming removed 2 bases at V and 2 bases at J, with 10 bases between. CDR3 protein: CASSFGQLQETQYF. The DNA for the CDR3 is TGTGCCAGCAGCTTTGGGCAGCTACAAGAGACCCAGTACTTC.

The chain uses TRBV18 and TRBJ2-1; D is undetermined. Trimming cost V 1 base and J 2 bases, with 9 bases left between them. CDR1 and CDR2 (germline): KGHSH, LQKENI. The CDR3 loop spans 15 amino acids. As DNA, the CDR3 is TGTGCCAGCTCACCACTGGAGCGTACCTACAATGAGCAGTTCTTC. Residues: CASSPLERTYNEQFF.

The rearrangement links TRBV9 to TRBJ2-1; D not certain. The CDR3 is 16 amino acids. V was trimmed by 0 bases and J by 0 bases, leaving 10 bases between them. The V gene's germline CDR1 is SGDLS and CDR2 YYNGEE. The CDR3 coding sequence is TGTGCCAGCAGCGTAGGTACACCCGGCTCCTACAATGAGCAGTTCTTC. It yields the protein CASSVGTPGSYNEQFF.

The chain is built from TRBV5-1 and TRBJ2-2, with 9 bases aligning to TRBD1. Germline trimming cut 4 bases from V and 5 bases from J; bases unmatched to any gene: 6. The germline V gene has CDR1 SGHRS and CDR2 YFSETQ. The CDR3 is 15 amino acids. The CDR3 loop is CASSIQGAFTGELFF. The CDR3, as DNA: TGCGCCAGCAGCATACAGGGGGCGTTTACCGGGGAGCTGTTTTTT.

The chain has TRBV19 and TRBJ1-1; D gene ambiguous. Germline V gene lookup returns CDR1 LNHDA and CDR2 SQIVND (reference sequence). This CDR3 comprises 13 residues. V gave up 7 bases and J gave up 1 base, with 10 bases separating them. CDR3 protein: CASTSGRNTEAFF. CDR3 in DNA: TGTGCCAGTACATCGGGCAGGAACACTGAAGCTTTCTTT. The full variable domain, completed using reference TRBV19 and TRBJ1-1, is DGGITQSPKYLFRKEGQNVTLSCEQNLNHDAMYWYRQDPGQGLRLIYYSQIVNDFQKGDIAEGYSVSREKKESFPLTVTSAQKNPTAFYLCASTSGRNTEAFFGQGTRLTVV.

Worth noting for this clone: The same CDR3 also results from other DNA sequences found in this sample. This chain joins TRBV18 and TRBJ2-5; D remains ambiguous. CDR3 length equals 12 residues. CDR1 is KGHSH, CDR2 LQKENI, per germline. The ends were cut back, 4 bases at V and 5 bases at J, with 8 bases in the middle. The CDR3: CASSRAGETQYF. The DNA of the CDR3 is TGTGCCAGCTCACGGGCCGGGGAGACCCAGTACTTC.

The V call is TRBV2, the J call TRBJ2-7; TRBD1 might be the D (6 bases). The CDR3 contains 18 residues. Germline lookup yields CDR1 SNHLY and CDR2 FYNNEI. V lost 5 bases and J 5 bases, leaving 28 bases between the germline ends. CDR3 protein: CASSQRQGLGQIFHEQYF. The CDR3 DNA is TGTGCCAGCAGTCAACGGCAAGGGTTAGGACAGATTTTCCACGAGCAGTACTTC.

The chain joins TRBV27 to TRBJ1-1; no clear D. CDR1 is MNHEY and CDR2 is SMNVEV in the germline V gene (reference sequence). This CDR3 contains 13 residues. V dropped 8 bases and J dropped 4 bases, with 14 bases sitting between them. CDR3 sequence (DNA): TGTGCCAGCGGTAGGAGGGAGTCCACTGAAGCTTTCTTT. The encoded protein is CASGRRESTEAFF.

CDR3 residues: CASSVERASEQFF. In DNA, the CDR3 is TGTGCCAGCAGTGTAGAACGAGCATCCGAGCAGTTCTTC. The rearrangement links TRBV2 to TRBJ2-1; D not resolved. V was shortened by 4 bases and J by 10 bases, with 14 bases between the two germline ends. The CDR3 has 13 residues. Germline V gene data show CDR1 as SNHLY and CDR2 as FYNNEI. The full variable domain, completed using reference TRBV2 and TRBJ2-1, is EPEVTQTPSHQVTQMGQEVILRCVPISNHLYFYWYRQILGQKVEFLVSFYNNEISEKSEIFDDQFSVERPDGSNFTLKIRSTKLEDSAMYFCASSVERASEQFFGPGTRLTVL.

This rearrangement joins TRBV28 to TRBJ2-5, with D unclear. The CDR3 loop spans 15 amino acids. Trimming pared 7 bases from V and 2 bases from J, leaving 17 bases between. Germline V gene lookup returns CDR1 MDHEN and CDR2 SYDVKM. The CDR3 here is CASTPQFGRQETQYF. The CDR3 coding sequence is TGTGCCAGCACCCCCCAATTCGGCAGACAAGAGACCCAGTACTTC.

The rearrangement uses TRBV18 and TRBJ1-5, with TRBD1 as a possible D gene (6 bases). Germline assignment: CDR1 KGHSH and CDR2 LQKENI. The CDR3 runs 16 residues. V gave up 2 bases and J gave up 7 bases, with 18 bases separating them. The CDR3 is CASSPIAGTQGQPQHF. The CDR3 DNA reads as TGTGCCAGCTCACCAATTGCCGGGACACAGGGACAGCCCCAGCATTTT.

Note on this clone: At the DNA level, this CDR3 is encoded by other sequences in the same sample as well. The chain couples TRBV6-5 to TRBJ1-1; D ambiguous. CDR3 size: 12 residues. Germline lookup yields CDR1 MNHEY and CDR2 SVGAGI. Trimming pared 5 bases from V and 1 base from J, leaving 5 bases between. In nucleotides, the CDR3 is TGTGCCAGCAGTCCGGGGAACACTGAAGCTTTCTTT. Protein: CASSPGNTEAFF.

The chain employs TRBV5-1 and TRBJ2-7; TRBD1 matches at 7 bases. V was clipped by 2 bases and J by 2 bases; unmatched bases: 4. The CDR3 totals 14 residues. Germline V gene data show CDR1 as SGHRS and CDR2 as YFSETQ. The CDR3: CASSFDRGPYEQYF. The CDR3 coding sequence is TGCGCCAGCAGCTTCGATAGGGGGCCCTACGAGCAGTACTTC.

This CDR3 reads CASSTVRGGGEQFF. The CDR3 bases are TGTGCCAGCAGCACTGTGAGGGGGGGAGGTGAGCAGTTCTTC. This chain uses TRBV11-3 with TRBJ2-1; D may be TRBD2 (7 bases). This CDR3 spans 14 amino acids. Trimming stripped 5 bases from V and 9 bases from J, with 17 bases between. CDR1 SGHNT and CDR2 YENEEA come from the germline V gene.

This chain connects TRBV20-1 to TRBJ1-1; no clear D. Looked up from germline, CDR1 is DFQATT and CDR2 is SNEGSKA (reference sequence). There are 11 residues in the CDR3. V was cut by 0 bases and J by 10 bases, with 9 bases left in between. The chain's CDR3 is CSAREGRAAFF. CDR3 DNA sequence: TGCAGTGCTAGAGAGGGGAGGGCAGCTTTCTTT.

With respect to this clone: Other DNA sequences in the same sample also yield this CDR3. The V call is TRBV28, the J call TRBJ1-5, with D perhaps TRBD1 (6 bases). The CDR3 has 12 amino acids. The germline V gene has CDR1 MDHEN and CDR2 SYDVKM. The ends were cut back, 6 bases at V and 7 bases at J, with 10 bases in the middle. CDR3 in amino acids: CASRTGYQPQHF. The CDR3 nucleotides are TGTGCCAGCAGAACAGGGTACCAGCCCCAGCATTTT.

The chain links TRBV5-8 to TRBJ1-2; D possibly corresponds to TRBD1 (5 bases). Trimming cost V 0 bases and J 2 bases, with 5 bases left between them. Germline values: CDR1 SGHTS, CDR2 YDEGEE. This CDR3 has 13 residues. The CDR3, as DNA: TGTGCCAGCAGCTTGGGGGGGAACTATGGCTACACCTTC. Its translation: CASSLGGNYGYTF.